Below are 31 T cell receptor beta chains sequenced from a single sample in a study of blood T cell repertoires in COVID-19 (TCRdb year 2020). Libraries were built with the immunoSEQ multiplex PCR assay. TCRdb took over this immuneACCESS table, retaining in-frame rearrangements with V and J assigned. Such tables are incomplete; in checked studies, under half of the missing clones stem from an unresolved V gene, and the remainder is unexplained. This sample has about 160,000 clones in its table, and approximately 82% of those were observed once. Approximately 14% of the sample lies in the top ten. Sequenced material: peripheral blood. The receptors come from a human donor with acute or convalescent COVID-19. The donor label of this sample is uncertain.

V usage is TRBV7-9 and J usage is TRBJ2-3; D is unresolved. Germline CDR1 reads SEHNR; CDR2 reads FQNEAQ (reference sequence). This CDR3 region has 13 residues. Trimming took off 0 bases at V and 2 bases at J, with 3 bases between the two ends. CDR3 bases: TGTGCCAGCAGCTTAGCTCACACAGATACGCAGTATTTT. It translates to CASSLAHTDTQYF.

This clone was seen only a few times. The V gene is TRBV7-2, the J gene TRBJ1-2; D not certain. Germline CDR1 is SGHTA and CDR2 is FQGNSA. Trimming removed 3 bases at V and 3 bases at J, with 8 bases between. This CDR3 is 13 amino acids long. The CDR3: CASSFGVDYGYTF. The CDR3 DNA reads as TGTGCCAGCAGCTTCGGGGTTGACTATGGCTACACCTTC. The full variable domain, with the rest looked up from reference TRBV7-2 and TRBJ1-2, is GAGVSQSPSNKVTEKGKDVELRCDPISGHTALYWYRQSLGQGLEFLIYFQGNSAPDKSGLPSDRFSAERTGGSVSTLTIQRTQQEDSAVYLCASSFGVDYGYTFGSGTRLTVV.

This clone showed up just a few times. This sequence joins TRBV12-5 and TRBJ1-2; 9 nucleotides align to TRBD1. Germline V gene lookup returns CDR1 LGHNT and CDR2 FRNRAP. V lost 5 bases and J lost 6; bases outside the gene matches: 7. The CDR3 is 14 amino acids. The CDR3 spells CASGSDRGTNGYTF. The CDR3 DNA is TGTGCTAGTGGTAGCGACAGGGGGACGAATGGCTACACCTTC.

This chain connects TRBV7-2 to TRBJ2-3; TRBD2 matches at 15 bases. This CDR3 is 17 amino acids long. V shed 1 base and J 3 bases; nucleotides not matched to a gene: 2. Germline assignment: CDR1 SGHTA and CDR2 FQGNSA. CDR3 DNA: TGTGCCAGCAGCTTAGGGACTAGCGGGGGGGCGACAGATACGCAGTATTTT. Protein sequence: CASSLGTSGGATDTQYF.

The chain recombines TRBV6-5 with TRBJ2-7, with D perhaps matching TRBD2 (6 bases). The CDR3 is 15 residues long. Germline V CDR1 and CDR2: MNHEY, SVGAGI. V dropped 8 bases and J dropped 4 bases, with 21 bases sitting between them. This chain's CDR3 is CASGRGTDGAYEQYF. Written as DNA, the CDR3 is TGTGCCAGCGGCCGCGGGACCGACGGGGCATACGAGCAGTACTTC.

This chain connects TRBV28 to TRBJ1-2; 7 bases fit TRBD1. The trim removed 6 bases at V and 4 bases at J, leaving 8 bases unmatched. The V gene's germline CDR1 is MDHEN and CDR2 SYDVKM. The CDR3 is made up of 14 amino acids. CDR3: CASSPGQVVYGYTF. CDR3 DNA sequence: TGTGCCAGCAGCCCCGGACAGGTAGTCTATGGCTACACCTTC.

The chain recombines TRBV9 with TRBJ2-3, with 9 bases matching TRBD1. Looked up from germline, CDR1 is SGDLS and CDR2 is YYNGEE. Losses at the gene ends were 3 bases for V and 1 base for J; bases not matched to a gene: 3. The CDR3 consists of 15 residues. The CDR3 sequence is CASSGRTGGTDTQYF. The CDR3 region has the DNA TGTGCCAGCAGCGGCAGGACAGGGGGCACAGATACGCAGTATTTT.

The chain employs TRBV2 and TRBJ1-2, with no clear D. This CDR3 is built from 13 residues. V was trimmed by 5 bases and J by 8 bases, leaving 15 bases between them. The germline gives CDR1 SNHLY, CDR2 FYNNEI. CDR3 in DNA: TGTGCCAGCAGTACCACGGTCCCCAGGGGCTACACCTTC. Its translation: CASSTTVPRGYTF.

This chain links TRBV9 with TRBJ2-1; D might be TRBD1 (5 bases). The CDR3 totals 15 residues. Trimming cost V 5 bases and J 4 bases, with 16 bases left between them. The germline gives CDR1 SGDLS, CDR2 YYNGEE. CDR3 loop: CASRATGGEYNEQFF. For the CDR3, the DNA is TGTGCCAGCAGGGCCACAGGTGGGGAATACAATGAGCAGTTCTTC.

This rearrangement joins TRBV5-1 to TRBJ1-2, with D possibly being TRBD1 (6 bases). With 4 bases removed from V and 4 bases from J, the gap between germline ends came to 11 bases. This CDR3 region has 13 residues. The germline V gene has CDR1 SGHRS and CDR2 YFSETQ. In DNA, the CDR3 is TGCGCCAGCAGCCTCGGACAGCTCTATGGCTACACCTTC. Residues: CASSLGQLYGYTF.

This sequence joins TRBV14 and TRBJ1-2; no firm D call. Deletions cut 2 bases from V and 0 bases from J, with 7 bases between. The length of the CDR3 is 14 residues. Germline V gene sequence: CDR1 SGHDN, CDR2 FVKESK. CDR3 in DNA: TGTGCCAGCAGCCAACGGGTAGCTAACTATGGCTACACCTTC. Its protein is CASSQRVANYGYTF. The variable domain in full, with the rest retrieved from reference TRBV14 and TRBJ1-2, is EAGVTQFPSHSVIEKGQTVTLRCDPISGHDNLYWYRRVMGKEIKFLLHFVKESKQDESGMPNNRFLAERTGGTYSTLKVQPAELEDSGVYFCASSQRVANYGYTFGSGTRLTVV.

The rearrangement uses TRBV19 and TRBJ1-2; 7 nucleotides align to TRBD1. Germline-derived CDR1 and CDR2 are LNHDA and SQIVND (reference sequence). This CDR3 has 12 amino acids. Trimming took 8 bases from V and 7 from J; bases not matched to a gene: 7. CDR3: CASYKGAGGYTF. CDR3 in DNA: TGTGCCAGTTATAAGGGGGCAGGTGGCTACACCTTC.

This clone was observed once. This sequence joins TRBV3-1 (or the pseudogene TRBV3-2) and TRBJ1-2; no firm D call. The CDR3 is 13 residues long. Trimming took 1 base from V and 8 from J, leaving 11 bases between them. The germline CDR1 and CDR2 sequences are LGHDT and YNNKEL (reference sequence). CDR3 sequence (DNA): TGTGCCAGCAGCCAAGGCTACCTTACGGGCTACACCTTC. Its translation is CASSQGYLTGYTF.

The chain is built from TRBV6-1 and TRBJ2-1; 8 bases line up with TRBD2. This CDR3 contains 17 residues. Germline assignment: CDR1 MNHNS and CDR2 SASEGT. V was clipped by 3 bases and J by 2 bases; unmatched bases: 9. DNA for the CDR3: TGTGCCAGCAGTGATTTACGTCGCGGGGGGCCCTACAATGAGCAGTTCTTC. Amino acids: CASSDLRRGGPYNEQFF.

V usage is TRBV6-5 and J usage is TRBJ1-2; possibly TRBD1 for D (6 bases). Trimming took off 2 bases at V and 8 bases at J, with 18 bases between the two ends. The germline V gene encodes CDR1 MNHEY and CDR2 SVGAGI. The CDR3 runs to 15 residues. CDR3 nucleotides: TGTGCCAGCAGTTACACTGGACAGCACGTTTTCGGCTACACCTTC. It encodes CASSYTGQHVFGYTF.

The V call is TRBV7-9, the J call TRBJ1-4, with 11 bases identical to TRBD1. With 2 bases clipped from V and 10 bases from J, the junction kept 9 bases outside the gene matches. The CDR3 loop spans 16 amino acids. CDR1 and CDR2 from the germline V gene are SEHNR and FQNEAQ (reference sequence). As DNA, the CDR3 is TGTGCCAGCAGCTTATTTTCCGGGACAGGGGGTGTAAAACTGTTTTTT. Amino acid sequence: CASSLFSGTGGVKLFF. Drawing the rest from reference TRBV7-9 and TRBJ1-4, the complete variable domain is DTGVSQNPRHKITKRGQNVTFRCDPISEHNRLYWYRQTLGQGPEFLTYFQNEAQLEKSRLLSDRFSAERPKGSFSTLEIQRTEQGDSAMYLCASSLFSGTGGVKLFFGSGTQLSVL.

The V call is TRBV3-1 (or the pseudogene TRBV3-2), the J call TRBJ2-5; D gene uncertain. Germline assignment: CDR1 LGHDT and CDR2 YNNKEL (reference sequence). V dropped 0 bases and J dropped 1 base, with 12 bases sitting between them. CDR3 length: 16 amino acids. The CDR3 nucleotides read TGTGCCAGCAGCCAAGAAGAAGTGCGTGGCCAAGAGACCCAGTACTTC. Its protein product is CASSQEEVRGQETQYF.

The chain is built from TRBV7-8 and TRBJ2-7, with TRBD2 matching over 9 bases. The CDR3 runs 16 residues. The ends lost 0 bases at V and 8 bases at J; junction bases unmatched: 11. Germline V CDR1 and CDR2: SGHVS, FQNEAQ. The CDR3 region has the DNA TGTGCCAGCAGCTTAGCCCCAGCGGGGGGACCTAGCAAGCAGTACTTC. Its translation: CASSLAPAGGPSKQYF.

The chain uses TRBV6-2 or TRBV6-3 and TRBJ2-7; 7 bases align to TRBD1. CDR3 length equals 16 residues. CDR1 MNHEY and CDR2 SVGEGT come from the germline V gene. Trimming took 6 bases from V and 2 from J; bases not matched to a gene: 13. This CDR3 reads CASSPTDRAGAYEQYF. The CDR3 DNA follows: TGTGCCAGCAGCCCTACAGACAGGGCAGGAGCCTACGAGCAGTACTTC.

This clone occurred once. This rearrangement joins TRBV7-2 to TRBJ2-2; 8 bases are a match to TRBD1. CDR1 and CDR2 (germline): SGHTA, FQGNSA. J lost 6 bases, V lost 1 base, and 7 bases had no gene match. The CDR3 has 16 amino acids. CDR3 protein: CASSLGPQGAAGELFF. In DNA, the CDR3 is TGTGCCAGCAGCTTAGGTCCGCAGGGGGCCGCCGGGGAGCTGTTTTTT.

The rearrangement links TRBV19 to TRBJ1-2, with D possibly matching TRBD1 (6 bases). The V end was cut by 2 bases, the J end by 5 bases, with 21 bases between. CDR3 size: 17 residues. The germline CDR1 and CDR2 sequences are LNHDA and SQIVND (reference sequence). The CDR3 DNA reads TGTGCCAGTAGTATAATCCAGGGGCGTGAGCCTACTTATGGCTACACCTTC. It specifies CASSIIQGREPTYGYTF.

The chain is built from TRBV28 and TRBJ1-4, with D perhaps TRBD1 (5 bases). V lost 6 bases and J lost 5, with 16 bases in between. Germline assignment: CDR1 MDHEN and CDR2 SYDVKM. The CDR3 sequence is 15 residues long. CDR3 in DNA: TGTGCCAGCAGACTTTGGGGCGGGGGGAATGAAAAACTGTTTTTT. Translated: CASRLWGGGNEKLFF.

The chain couples TRBV10-3 to TRBJ2-1; TRBD2 is a possible D gene (6 bases). Per germline, CDR1 ENHRY and CDR2 SYGVKD. The CDR3 sequence is 13 residues long. Trimming left V 7 bases short and J 3 bases short, with 10 bases between. The CDR3 is CAIMGGVYNEQFF. In DNA form, the CDR3 reads TGTGCCATCATGGGGGGAGTCTACAATGAGCAGTTCTTC.

The chain recombines TRBV11-3 with TRBJ2-7, with 8 nucleotides matching TRBD2. This CDR3 is built from 20 residues. Germline CDR1 is SGHNT and CDR2 is YENEEA. With 0 bases clipped from V and 3 bases from J, the junction kept 19 bases outside the gene matches. DNA for the CDR3: TGTGCCAGCAGCTTAGATCGAGCGGGGGAGTTACGACTCCACTGCTACGAGCAGTACTTC. Translating it yields CASSLDRAGELRLHCYEQYF.

This clone appeared once. The gene calls are TRBV19 and TRBJ2-5; D perhaps matches TRBD2 (7 bases). The CDR3 runs to 16 residues. Trimming removed 1 base from V and 4 bases from J, with 16 bases in between. Germline CDR1 is LNHDA and CDR2 is SQIVND (reference sequence). CDR3 bases: TGTGCCAGTAGTATAGGAGGGGGGGCCCGGATAGAGACCCAGTACTTC. Its protein is CASSIGGGARIETQYF.

Concerning this clone itself: Other DNA sequences in this specimen translate into the identical CDR3. V usage is TRBV30 and J usage is TRBJ1-6; D is unresolved. Trimming took off 8 bases at V and 4 bases at J, with 12 bases between the two ends. Germline V gene sequence: CDR1 GTSNPN, CDR2 SVGIG (reference sequence). This CDR3 spans 13 amino acids. The CDR3 DNA sequence: TGTGCCCATGCCCGCGGGTATAATTCACCCCTCCACTTT. Translation: CAHARGYNSPLHF.

V and J are TRBV15 and TRBJ1-1; 7 nucleotides align to TRBD1. J gave up 6 bases and V 0 bases, and 1 base lay outside the gene matches. Germline CDR1 reads LNHNV; CDR2 reads YYDKDF (reference sequence). This CDR3 is 13 amino acids long. The CDR3 DNA is TGTGCCACCAGCAGAGATCAGGGGGCTGAAGCTTTCTTT. Amino acid sequence: CATSRDQGAEAFF.

The chain employs TRBV9 and TRBJ2-7, with TRBD2 as a possible D gene (6 bases). This CDR3 is built from 14 residues. V was cut by 4 bases and J by 8 bases, with 19 bases left in between. Per the germline V gene, CDR1 is SGDLS and CDR2 is YYNGEE. The CDR3 sequence is CASSPRTLGTQQYF. CDR3 sequence (DNA): TGTGCCAGCAGCCCTCGCACCCTAGGGACTCAGCAGTACTTC.

V usage is TRBV7-2 and J usage is TRBJ2-5, with 13 bases that match TRBD2. The CDR3 spans 16 residues. Germline trimming cut 4 bases from V and 5 bases from J; bases unmatched to any gene: 7. CDR1 and CDR2 (germline): SGHTA, FQGNSA. The CDR3 nucleotides are TGTGCCAGCAGCTGGGGACTAGCGGGGTTAGGGGAGACCCAGTACTTC. Protein: CASSWGLAGLGETQYF.

The sample holds one count of this clone. CDR3 DNA sequence: TGTGCCAGCAGCTCGAGATCTACAGGGGATGTGACTGAAGCTTTCTTT. Translated: CASSSRSTGDVTEAFF. The rearrangement links TRBV7-8 to TRBJ1-1; 7 bases are shared with TRBD1. The germline CDR1 and CDR2 sequences are SGHVS and FQNEAQ. Losses at the gene ends were 4 bases for V and 5 bases for J; bases not matched to a gene: 13. There are 16 residues in the CDR3.

V gene TRBV21-1 combines with J gene TRBJ1-5; the D call in the table, TRBD1, was not verified against the DNA. TRBV21-1 is assigned pseudogene status. The CDR3 runs to 15 residues. Here the CDR3 DNA reads TGTGCCAGCAGCAAATTCAGGTCTAGCAATCAGCCCCAGCATTTT. Protein product: CASSKFRSSNQPQHF.